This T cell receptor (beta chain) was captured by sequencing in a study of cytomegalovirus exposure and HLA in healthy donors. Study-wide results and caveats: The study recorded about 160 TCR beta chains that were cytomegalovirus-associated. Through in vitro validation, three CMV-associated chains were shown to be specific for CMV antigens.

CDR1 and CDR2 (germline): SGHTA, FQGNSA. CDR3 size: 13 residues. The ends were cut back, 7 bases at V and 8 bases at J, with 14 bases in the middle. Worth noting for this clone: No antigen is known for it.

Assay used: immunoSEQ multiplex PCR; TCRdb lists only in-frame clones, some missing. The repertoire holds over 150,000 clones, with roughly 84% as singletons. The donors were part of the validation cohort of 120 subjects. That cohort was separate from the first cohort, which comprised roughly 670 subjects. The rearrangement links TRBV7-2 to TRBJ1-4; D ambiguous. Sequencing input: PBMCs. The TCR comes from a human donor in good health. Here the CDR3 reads CASTVLPAEKLFF. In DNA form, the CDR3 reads TGTGCCAGCACCGTACTCCCTGCCGAAAAACTGTTTTTT.